This TCR beta chain emerged from a study of regulatory T cells in long-lasting Graves disease. Whole-study results and caveats: Sharing of public clonotypes was greater in persistent patients (under 3,000) than in new patients (around 880). Patients with persistent disease showed a bias toward TRBV28, TRBJ1-2 and TRBJ2-5.

This clonotype was recorded many times. What it recognizes is unknown. Construction of the TCR beta libraries employed iRepertoire HTBI primers in conjunction with Arm-PCR of CDR3 regions. TCRdb reprocessed the multiplex PCR reads via MiXCR and lists one record per CDR3 protein. Of fewer than 350,000 distinct CDR3 sequences detected, 15% to 20% appear once; the ten largest clones hold about 40%. The CDR3 is 12 residues long. The ends were cut back, 8 bases at V and 7 bases at J, with 15 bases in the middle. The germline gives CDR1 SNHLY, CDR2 FYNNEI. As for time point: newly diagnosed GD, antithyroid drugs for less than 3 months. RNA from PBMCs was the source of the TCR library.

V usage is TRBV2 and J usage is TRBJ2-7; a possible D gene is TRBD1 (6 bases). This specimen consisted of peripheral blood mononuclear cells (PBMCs), obtained at new diagnosis, from a patient treated with antithyroid drugs. The TCR sequence derives from a female donor with Graves disease. In nucleotides, the CDR3 is TGTGCCAGCGATCTGGGGGCGGGTGAGCAGTACTTC. This sequence encodes CASDLGAGEQYF.